Each of the 31 T cell receptor beta chains below was sequenced from the same sample in a study of T-cell memory formation after mild COVID-19. TCRdb independently ran MiXCR on the 5' RACE reads; one entry per CDR3 protein. The profile shows about half a million distinct CDR3 sequences, 15% to 20% of them singletons. What was sequenced was PBMCs or a T cell subset sorted from them (not recorded which). Receptor source: an adult woman who had mild COVID-19 (a few samples of this study predate the infection). Cell type and time point are not known.

This clonotype was seen a handful of times. An end of the junction differs from the germline gene, which may be a read error. This chain uses TRBV4-2 with TRBJ2-1; 7 nucleotides match TRBD2. Germline assignment: CDR1 LGHNA and CDR2 YNFKEQ. The CDR3 is 11 amino acids. This CDR3 reads CASSQSRELFF. CDR3 sequence (DNA): TGTGCCAGCAGCCAGTCGCGGGAGCTGTTCTTC.

The V and J genes are TRBV10-3 and TRBJ2-3; 10 bases match TRBD1. With V trimmed by 10 bases and J by 0 bases, 10 bases remained unmatched. Germline CDR1 reads ENHRY; CDR2 reads SYGVKD. The length of the CDR3 is 16 residues. DNA of the CDR3: TGTGCCACAGAAGGGGACAGGGGTAAAAGCACAGATACGCAGTATTTT. Its protein product is CATEGDRGKSTDTQYF.

V is TRBV7-8 and J is TRBJ1-1, with 8 bases lining up with TRBD1. V shed 5 bases, J shed 4 bases, and the junction held 6 bases outside the gene matches. In germline, CDR1 is SGHVS, CDR2 FQNEAQ. CDR3 length equals 14 residues. Here the CDR3 DNA reads TGTGCCAGCAGCGCGACAGGGGTGGGCACTGAAGCTTTCTTT. Protein sequence: CASSATGVGTEAFF. The full variable domain, with the rest looked up from reference TRBV7-8 and TRBJ1-1, is GAGVSQSPRYKVAKRGQDVALRCDPISGHVSLFWYQQALGQGPEFLTYFQNEAQLDKSGLPSDRFFAERPEGSVSTLKIQRTQQEDSAVYLCASSATGVGTEAFFGQGTRLTVV.

This clonotype was found a few times. The chain is built from TRBV13 and TRBJ2-7, with TRBD2 matching 8 bases. Trimming at V came to 5 bases and at J to 0 bases, leaving 6 bases not matched to a gene. The CDR3 covers 15 residues. The germline CDR1 and CDR2 sequences are PRHDT and FYEKMQ (reference sequence). Written as DNA, the CDR3 is TGTGCCAGCAGCCCTACGGGAGGGCCCTCCTACGAGCAGTACTTC. Its translation: CASSPTGGPSYEQYF.

This clonotype showed up just a few times. This sequence joins TRBV6-5 and TRBJ1-1, with a weak D call TRBD1 (5 bases). V was shortened by 6 bases and J by 11 bases, with 13 bases between the two germline ends. The CDR3 totals 11 residues. Germline-derived CDR1 and CDR2 are MNHEY and SVGAGI. The CDR3 DNA follows: TGTGCCAGCAGCCTTGGGGGGACGGCTTTCTTT. It encodes CASSLGGTAFF.

This clonotype was recorded a few times. V usage is TRBV3-1 and J usage is TRBJ2-3; D gene ambiguous. Trimming removed 4 bases at V and 4 bases at J, with 12 bases between. Germline-derived CDR1 and CDR2 are LGHDT and YNNKEL (reference sequence). This CDR3 comprises 14 residues. The CDR3 nucleotides are TGTGCCAGCAGCCTACTCTTGCGAGCAGATACGCAGTATTTT. As protein: CASSLLLRADTQYF.

This clonotype was seen a few times. The gene calls are TRBV15 and TRBJ2-7; TRBD1 might be the D (6 bases). V was trimmed by 2 bases and J by 2 bases, leaving 13 bases between them. The V gene's germline CDR1 is LNHNV and CDR2 YYDKDF (reference sequence). The CDR3 is made up of 15 amino acids. The CDR3 DNA follows: TGTGCCACCAGCAGACCTGACAGGCCTGCCTACGAGCAGTACTTC. The encoded protein is CATSRPDRPAYEQYF.

The chain links TRBV29-1 to TRBJ1-1, with 7 bases aligning to TRBD1. CDR1 SQVTM and CDR2 ANQGSEA come from the germline V gene. The trim removed 6 bases at V and 7 bases at J, leaving 2 bases unmatched. This CDR3 contains 10 residues. The CDR3 bases are TGCAGCGTCCGGACAGGTGAAGCTTTCTTT. Its translation: CSVRTGEAFF.

This clonotype has just a few counts. The chain is built from TRBV6-5 and TRBJ2-2; TRBD2 agrees at 13 bases. This CDR3 contains 19 residues. Germline CDR1 MNHEY, CDR2 SVGAGI. With V trimmed by 6 bases and J by 0 bases, 10 bases remained unmatched. CDR3 residues: CASSSGTSGVPANTGELFF. In nucleotides, the CDR3 is TGTGCCAGCAGCTCCGGGACTAGCGGGGTCCCTGCGAACACCGGGGAGCTGTTTTTT.

In this sample, this clonotype turned up a few times. The rearrangement links TRBV15 to TRBJ2-5, with D unresolved. Trimming left V 4 bases short and J 4 bases short, with 13 bases between. Germline CDR1 is LNHNV and CDR2 is YYDKDF (reference sequence). This CDR3 has 14 amino acids. CDR3 sequence: CATSTRLPGETQYF. The CDR3 DNA reads as TGTGCCACCAGCACGCGACTCCCCGGAGAGACCCAGTACTTC. The full variable domain, completed using reference TRBV15 and TRBJ2-5, is DAMVIQNPRYQVTQFGKPVTLSCSQTLNHNVMYWYQQKSSQAPKLLFHYYDKDFNNEADTPDNFQSRRPNTSFCFLDIRSPGLGDTAMYLCATSTRLPGETQYFGPGTRLLVL.

The chain uses TRBV7-2 and TRBJ1-1, with a tentative D call TRBD1 (6 bases). Trimming took 5 bases from V and 8 from J, leaving 18 bases between them. The CDR3 extends over 14 amino acids. Looked up from germline, CDR1 is SGHTA and CDR2 is FQGNSA. CDR3 nucleotide sequence: TGTGCCAGCAGCCCGTCCACAGGGTCCCTCGAAGCTTTCTTT. This encodes CASSPSTGSLEAFF. The whole variable domain, remainder taken from reference TRBV7-2 and TRBJ1-1, is GAGVSQSPSNKVTEKGKDVELRCDPISGHTALYWYRQSLGQGLEFLIYFQGNSAPDKSGLPSDRFSAERTGGSVSTLTIQRTQQEDSAVYLCASSPSTGSLEAFFGQGTRLTVV.

The rearrangement uses TRBV5-6 and TRBJ1-1; 8 bases are shared with TRBD1. From germline, CDR1 is SGHDT and CDR2 YYEEEE. V lost 7 bases to trimming and J lost 3 bases; unmatched junction nucleotides: 8. This CDR3 has 14 residues. Here the CDR3 DNA reads TGTGCCAGCTCCCAGGGGGCGCCTGACACTGAAGCTTTCTTT. Amino acid sequence: CASSQGAPDTEAFF.

This clonotype was seen a handful of times. The rearrangement links TRBV5-1 to TRBJ1-3; 9 bases are shared with TRBD1. CDR1 SGHRS and CDR2 YFSETQ come from the germline V gene. The CDR3 is 15 residues long. The V segment lost 4 bases and the J segment 0 bases; nucleotides outside the gene matches: 2. The CDR3 DNA sequence: TGCGCCAGCAGCCCACAGGGGGCCTCTGGAAACACCATATATTTT. It codes for CASSPQGASGNTIYF.

V is TRBV24-1 and J is TRBJ1-1; maybe TRBD1 (5 bases). V was clipped by 7 bases and J by 1 base, with 6 bases between them. Germline V gene sequence: CDR1 KGHDR, CDR2 SFDVKD. The CDR3 contains 12 residues. The CDR3 DNA reads as TGTGCCACCAGGGGACCGAACACTGAAGCTTTCTTT. Amino acid sequence: CATRGPNTEAFF.

This clonotype was recorded a few times. A read error may account for a junction end that differs from germline. The gene calls are TRBV7-7 and TRBJ2-1, with D perhaps TRBD1 (6 bases). Germline V gene sequence: CDR1 SSHAT, CDR2 FNYEAQ (reference sequence). The CDR3 has 14 amino acids. CDR3 loop: CASSLVAGAHEQFF. In DNA form, the CDR3 reads TGTGCTAGCAGCTTAGTTGCAGGGGCACATGAGCAGTTCTTC.

This clonotype occurred a few times. This chain links TRBV12-3 or TRBV12-4 with TRBJ2-7; TRBD1 is a possible D gene (5 bases). This CDR3 has 13 amino acids. V lost 0 bases and J lost 9, with 12 bases in between. The CDR3 protein is CASSLAKGAPQYF. The CDR3 nucleotides read TGTGCCAGCAGTTTAGCGAAAGGGGCACCGCAGTACTTC.

CDR3 region: CASSPTAGTPFETQYF. CDR3 DNA sequence: TGTGCCAGCAGCCCGACAGCGGGGACCCCATTCGAGACCCAGTACTTC. This chain uses TRBV9 with TRBJ2-5; 7 nucleotides agree with TRBD2. CDR1 and CDR2 from the germline V gene are SGDLS and YYNGEE. The CDR3 consists of 16 residues. The junction had 14 bases not matched to a gene; V was cut back by 4 bases and J by 5 bases.

This clonotype was observed a few times. The rearrangement uses TRBV5-1 and TRBJ2-1; the D is unclear. V lost 5 bases and J lost 9, with 6 bases in between. The CDR3 runs 10 residues. Germline assignment: CDR1 SGHRS and CDR2 YFSETQ. CDR3 bases: TGCGCCAGCAGGGGCGCTGAGCAGTTCTTC. It encodes CASRGAEQFF.

The V gene is TRBV7-9, the J gene TRBJ2-5; TRBD1 matches at 7 bases. The junction had 3 bases not matched to a gene; V was cut back by 4 bases and J by 1 base. CDR1 SEHNR and CDR2 FQNEAQ come from the germline V gene (reference sequence). This CDR3 spans 14 amino acids. The CDR3 DNA is TGTGCCAGCAGCTGGGACAGTCTCCAAGAGACCCAGTACTTC. Translation gives CASSWDSLQETQYF.

This clonotype was seen a handful of times. J is TRBJ2-5 and V is TRBV7-2; maybe TRBD2 (6 bases). Germline V gene lookup returns CDR1 SGHTA and CDR2 FQGNSA. The CDR3 runs to 17 residues. The ends were cut back, 1 base at V and 5 bases at J, with 20 bases in the middle. This chain's CDR3 is CASSLGARLVSLETQYF. CDR3 coding DNA: TGTGCCAGCAGCTTAGGGGCTCGACTAGTTTCTTTGGAGACCCAGTACTTC.

The genes are TRBV4-2 and TRBJ2-7; no reliable D call. The germline gives CDR1 LGHNA, CDR2 YNFKEQ. V shed 0 bases and J shed 3 bases, with 18 bases lying between them. The CDR3 loop spans 17 amino acids. Written as DNA, the CDR3 is TGTGCCAGCAGCCAAGATCCCGAAAACCTCCTGGGCTACGAGCAGTACTTC. Amino acid sequence: CASSQDPENLLGYEQYF.

This clonotype has more than one count but fewer than ten. The CDR3 region has the DNA TGTGCCAGCAGTTTTTTATCCAACAGGGGCCGGGAGACCCAGTACTTC. It translates to CASSFLSNRGRETQYF. This chain connects TRBV12-3 or TRBV12-4 to TRBJ2-5; 7 positions match TRBD1. The CDR3 spans 16 residues. J gave up 5 bases and V 3 bases, and 12 bases lay outside the gene matches.

The chain has TRBV7-9 and TRBJ1-1; 7 nucleotides agree with TRBD1. Germline lookup yields CDR1 SEHNR and CDR2 FQNEAQ (reference sequence). The CDR3 has 14 residues. V trimming: 6 bases; J trimming: 6 bases; junction bases outside the gene matches: 10. CDR3 region: CASRGNRDSSEAFF. DNA for the CDR3: TGTGCCAGCAGAGGAAACCGGGACAGCTCTGAAGCTTTCTTT. The full variable domain, rest sourced from reference TRBV7-9 and TRBJ1-1, is DTGVSQNPRHKITKRGQNVTFRCDPISEHNRLYWYRQTLGQGPEFLTYFQNEAQLEKSRLLSDRFSAERPKGSFSTLEIQRTEQGDSAMYLCASRGNRDSSEAFFGQGTRLTVV.

The gene calls are TRBV15 and TRBJ2-3; no reliable D call. CDR1 is LNHNV, CDR2 YYDKDF, per germline (reference sequence). The V gene lost 0 bases and the J gene lost 4 bases, with 8 bases spanning the gap. CDR3 length equals 14 residues. CDR3 protein: CATSREPGSDTQYF. In nucleotides, the CDR3 is TGTGCCACCAGCAGAGAACCGGGTTCAGATACGCAGTATTTT.

This clonotype has a count of ten or more. The chain carries TRBV2 and TRBJ1-2; D perhaps matches TRBD1 (5 bases). The CDR3 covers 13 residues. Per the germline V gene, CDR1 is SNHLY and CDR2 is FYNNEI. Trimming took off 2 bases at V and 3 bases at J, with 7 bases between the two ends. CDR3 nucleotide sequence: TGTGCCAGCAGTGAAATGGGGGACTATGGCTACACCTTC. Protein sequence: CASSEMGDYGYTF.

The gene calls are TRBV20-1 and TRBJ2-7, with TRBD1 matching 11 bases. This CDR3 spans 14 amino acids. Germline CDR1 reads DFQATT; CDR2 reads SNEGSKA (reference sequence). Germline trimming cut 1 base from V and 4 bases from J; bases unmatched to any gene: 3. The CDR3 DNA is TGCAGTGCTAGAGTAGGGACAGGGGGTTACGAGCAGTACTTC. Translation gives CSARVGTGGYEQYF.

On this clonotype itself: This may come from a read error, since a much larger clone is one base off. This CDR3 is missing its conserved last phenylalanine or tryptophan, likely due to a read error. The V and J genes are TRBV7-8 and TRBJ1-2, with no clear D. This CDR3 region has 14 residues. Trimming removed 5 bases at V and 0 bases at J, with 10 bases between. CDR1 SGHVS and CDR2 FQNEAQ come from the germline V gene. The CDR3 loop is CASSLWGANYGYTL. DNA for the CDR3: TGTGCCAGCAGCCTGTGGGGAGCTAACTATGGCTACACCTTA.

This chain joins TRBV3-1 and TRBJ2-1; D may be TRBD1 or TRBD2 (5 bases each). The CDR3 is 12 residues long. Germline V gene lookup returns CDR1 LGHDT and CDR2 YNNKEL (reference sequence). V lost 1 base to trimming and J lost 11 bases, with 9 bases between them. The CDR3 region is CASSQGDLQQFF. DNA for the CDR3: TGTGCCAGCAGCCAAGGGGACCTTCAGCAGTTCTTC.

V gene TRBV29-1 combines with J gene TRBJ2-5; D is ambiguous. The germline CDR1 and CDR2 sequences are SQVTM and ANQGSEA. The CDR3 spans 15 residues. With 6 bases removed from V and 5 bases from J, the gap between germline ends came to 22 bases. The CDR3 spells CSVVLRQTTRETQYF. The DNA for the CDR3 is TGCAGCGTCGTCTTAAGGCAGACAACCCGGGAGACCCAGTACTTC.

This clonotype was seen a few times. This chain joins TRBV6-2 or TRBV6-3 and TRBJ2-4, with 8 bases aligning to TRBD1. After removal of 5 bases from V and 0 bases from J, the junction contained 6 bases not matched to a gene. The length of the CDR3 is 16 residues. The germline gives CDR1 MNHEY, CDR2 SVGEGT. CDR3 residues: CASSPGQVLAKNIQYF. The CDR3 bases are TGTGCCAGCAGTCCGGGACAGGTTTTAGCCAAAAACATTCAGTACTTC.

The sample holds a few counts of this clonotype. This rearrangement joins TRBV2 to TRBJ1-1, with D possibly TRBD1 on 5 matching bases. The V and J ends lost 6 bases and 1 base respectively, with 12 bases between them. Germline V gives CDR1 SNHLY, CDR2 FYNNEI. The CDR3 runs 14 residues. In DNA, the CDR3 is TGTGCCAGCAGCGAGGCAGGGAGGAACACTGAAGCTTTCTTT. It codes for CASSEAGRNTEAFF.